This paragraph reports one T cell receptor (beta chain). The clone's antigen remains unknown. Within one base of it there is no much larger clone, and no base qualities were kept. This sample is drawn from a study of cytomegalovirus exposure and HLA in healthy donors (dated by TCRdb to the late 2010s). For context, the study as a whole: An earlier analysis of several hundred of the donors reported about 290 Gb of sequence data and 100 million to 130 million unique TCR beta sequences from about 200 million T cells. Donor age, sex, ethnicity and CMV serostatus were compiled together with the repertoire data. In addition to the first cohort of 650 to 750 subjects, a separate validation cohort of 100 to 150 different subjects was used. Using immunosequencing, the study profiled T cell repertoires from 666 subjects and related those repertoires to cytomegalovirus serostatus. Genome-wide SNP genotypes for about 55% of the 666 donors were used in a later genetic analysis, which treated that subset as a discovery cohort. All discovery cohort repertoires had been generated on a single sequencing platform. In a later analysis, previously published TCR beta repertoires from 666 donors were re-analyzed and high-resolution HLA genotyping was added so that TCR occurrence patterns could be studied. To predict cytomegalovirus infection status, the study brought together high-throughput TCR immunosequencing, statistical association of individual TCRs with disease status, and machine learning. Among the roughly 400 genotyped donors, about 83% belonged to the genetic ancestry cluster associated with self-reported Caucasian donors. About five DR-DQ haplotypes were handled as single units for association and clustering because linkage in the cohort was strong. In the later analysis, no new phenotypic data were used to find candidate immune exposures; instead, reliance was placed on TCR beta sequences and their occurrence across donors. To decide whether each TCR beta V gene segment behaved as functional or pseudogenic, an earlier analysis of some 600 of the donors relied on high-throughput TCR beta sequencing. The study aimed to test whether cataloging public T cell receptors could reveal signatures of past pathogen exposure. The number of donors typed differed by locus, with 629-630 for A, B, C, DRB1 and DQB1, roughly 520 for DQA1, 606 for DPA1, and 472 for DPB1. About 300 gigabases of sequencing data and approximately 85 million unique TCR sequences were included in an early release covering 550 to 800 HLA-typed donors. Among some 400 genotyped donors of the cohort, an average of approximately 240,000 unique TCR beta nucleotide sequences was sequenced per donor, of which about 19% were non-productive. Class I and class II HLA loci were covered by the typing at four-digit resolution. Overall results and qualifications from the work: Some IMGT-functional V segments, including TRBV6-2 and TRBV6-3, could not be distinguished by the 87-base-pair reads and were therefore excluded. A few of the identified cytomegalovirus-associated TCR beta chains were confirmed in vitro to be specific for cytomegalovirus antigens. A group of highly shared sequence variants was considered likely to be a technical artifact of the sequencing pipeline. The earlier analysis of approximately 590 of the donors excluded 15 to 20 rarely observed V segments, including chromosome 9 orphons, because counts were too low. CMV serostatus was the only immune exposure information available for the cohort. At a false discovery rate of 0.05, a later analysis linked about 16,000 TCR beta sequences to specific HLA alleles. Linkage disequilibrium might explain the correlated functional status among segregating V segments, but an unknown experimental factor could not be excluded. A later analysis found that HLA-associated TCR beta chains were more clonally expanded and had lower generation probabilities than equally common non-associated chains. Assigning TCR associations to individual alleles was difficult when HLA alleles, especially DR and DQ, strongly co-occurred. A further reported finding was that TCR beta sequences accurately predicted the HLA-A and HLA-B alleles for most subjects in the first cohort. Roughly uniform sequencing depth across donors was assumed in presence/absence analyses, although this assumption may not hold. An association between a missense DCLRE1C variant and V-gene and J-gene trimming of TCR beta chains was found in a later genetic analysis and replicated in an independent cohort. In a later analysis, most CMV-associated TCR beta chains were found to appear HLA-restricted, with HLA associations seemingly driven largely by CMV exposure. The cohort was sequenced for TCR beta chains only, and without alpha or paired-chain data the features that could be detected were limited. Most TCR sequences were observed very rarely across donors, whereas some public TCRs were present in many individuals. Broadly in line with IMGT annotations, most TCR beta V segments showed up in productive rearrangements about 87% or about 30% of the time in an earlier analysis of 587 of the donors. In a later analysis, several top co-occurrence clusters were reported to appear linked to parvovirus B19, influenza, CMV and Epstein-Barr virus. The study gave a list of about 170 TCR beta chains associated with cytomegalovirus. Cytomegalovirus status was reported to be diagnosed by the classifier with high specificity and sensitivity in both the original and validation cohorts. A later analysis found that TCR association rates varied across HLA loci, with DRB1 alleles showing the most associated TCRs and HLA-C alleles the fewest. The authors suggested that the approach could potentially be generalized to other disease states and immunological phenotypes. Because HLA typing was missing for some donors at each locus, association tests included only the typed subset. A later genetic analysis reported fewer N-insertions in productive TCRs among donors in an Asian-associated ancestry cluster than the roughly 650-donor mean.

Counted from cysteine to phenylalanine, this CDR3 has 15 amino acids. The read is trimmed to its CDR3 DNA, 45 bases read in frame from base 1. The germline V gene yields MGHRA for CDR1 and YSYEKL for CDR2. At the junction V is shortened by 3 bases and J by 1 base, with 11 bases in between. The cohort comprised around 700 healthy bone marrow donors. All cohort members were sampled while nominally healthy, although unrecorded immune exposures were likely present. The donor was CMV seronegative and belonged to the group of more than 300 seronegative cohort members. Each donor provided a peripheral blood sample, and peripheral blood mononuclear cells were used for TCR beta sequencing. The Qiagen DNeasy Blood Extraction Kit was used to extract genomic DNA from the blood cell samples. Libraries were constructed by the immunoSEQ multiplex PCR assay. For the multiplex PCR, a mixture combining 60 forward primers for TCR Vbeta segments and 13 reverse primers for TCR Jbeta segments was used. The CDR3 region of rearranged TCR beta genes was amplified from genomic DNA with a multiplex PCR assay. Amplified TCR beta libraries were sequenced as 87-base-pair reads on the Illumina HiSeq System. From the authors' description of their analysis: In a later analysis, some 80 million unique TCR beta chains were counted across the 650 to 750 repertoires, and approximately 11 million of these chains were shared by at least two donors. Raw reads were error-corrected and collapsed into unique sequences by a nearest-neighbor algorithm in which closely related sequences were merged to remove PCR and sequencing errors. CDR3 sequences were aligned to IMGT reference sequences to assign V, D and J gene segments. For a sequence to be retained, a match of at least six nucleotides was required to both a V gene segment and a J gene segment. A rearrangement was called productive if the CDR3 had no stop codons and remained in frame with V and J, and every other rearrangement was called non-productive. Following IMGT convention, CDR3 was defined as the stretch from the second conserved V-encoded cysteine to the conserved J-encoded phenylalanine. The earlier analysis of some 550 of the donors excluded any sequence lacking an unambiguous match to a single V gene segment. An earlier analysis of 587 of the donors classified V segments as functional when productive rearrangements were above 56.7% and as segregating when the standard deviation between donors was above 5%. A statistical classification framework was built for diagnosing cytomegalovirus status from the catalog of TCR beta chain sequences. In a later analysis, TCR nucleotide sequences were compared against IMGT/GENE-DB human TR gene sequences so that V and J genes could be assigned. In a later analysis, CDR3 sequences and most-parsimonious VDJ recombination scenarios were assigned using the TCRdist pipeline. In a later analysis, each TCR beta chain was defined by its CDR3 amino acid sequence together with its V-gene family, and reads lacking a unique V-gene family were excluded. To address suspected cross-contamination and a sequencing artifact, a later analysis removed over 500 highly shared, low-generation-probability nucleotide sequences. In a later analysis, a clonal expansion index for each public chain was calculated from normalized within-repertoire ranks of inferred template counts. A later analysis computed generation probabilities with a VDJ recombination model fitted to out-of-frame rearrangements, and checked the results against IGoR. Hypergeometric tests were used in a later analysis to score TCR-TCR, TCR-HLA and TCR-CMV co-occurrence, with a repertoire-size bias correction applied to the TCR pairs. In a later analysis, false discovery rates were estimated by permuting HLA or CMV assignments 20 times. In a later analysis, co-occurring TCRs were grouped with DBSCAN, and TCRdist sequence similarity was added when clustering was performed within HLA-allele-positive subsets. Repertoires with fewer than 30,000 or more than 120,000 public chains, plus five repertoires with anomalous nucleotide sharing, were excluded from co-occurrence clustering. TCRdb stores this immuneACCESS table with in-frame sequences only. Part of the clones is absent; in the studies checked, under half of the shortfall reflects unresolved V genes, and no reason is known for the rest. V and J calls and clone size are copied from that table; D and trimming were computed from the DNA. The sample profile shows some 130,000 clones; 60% to 85% of them were found once. The ten largest clones take up over 6.5% of the sample.

Sequencing used PBMCs. Here the chain combines TRBV4-1 and TRBJ2-3; the D gene is possibly TRBD2, with 6 bases matching. The sequence was obtained from a young man in good health and CMV-seronegative. CDR3 loop: CASSQGGERTDTQYF. The DNA reads as follows: TGCGCCAGCAGCCAGGGCGGGGAGCGCACAGATACGCAGTATTTT.